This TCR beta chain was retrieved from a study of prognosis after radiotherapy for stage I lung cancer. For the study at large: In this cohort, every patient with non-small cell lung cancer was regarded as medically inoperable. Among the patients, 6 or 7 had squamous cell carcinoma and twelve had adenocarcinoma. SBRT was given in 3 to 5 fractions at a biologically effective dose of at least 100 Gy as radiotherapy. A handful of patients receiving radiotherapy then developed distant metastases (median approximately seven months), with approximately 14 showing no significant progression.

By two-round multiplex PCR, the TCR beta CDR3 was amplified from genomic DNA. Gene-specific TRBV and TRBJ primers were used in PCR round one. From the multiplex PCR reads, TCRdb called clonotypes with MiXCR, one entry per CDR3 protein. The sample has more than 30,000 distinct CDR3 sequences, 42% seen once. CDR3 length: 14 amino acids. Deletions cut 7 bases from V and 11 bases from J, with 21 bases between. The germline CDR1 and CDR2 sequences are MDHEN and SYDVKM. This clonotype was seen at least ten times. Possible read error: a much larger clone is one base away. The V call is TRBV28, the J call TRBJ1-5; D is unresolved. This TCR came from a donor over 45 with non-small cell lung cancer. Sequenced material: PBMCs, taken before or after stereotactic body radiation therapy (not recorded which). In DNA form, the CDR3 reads TGTGCCAGCACCAGCACTAAGGTGGGTGTATCCCAGCATTTT. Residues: CASTSTKVGVSQHF.